The entry below describes one T cell receptor (beta chain). These data originate in a study of shared clonotypes between healthy human individuals. The table came from immunoSEQ multiplex PCR; TCRdb's copy has only in-frame clones and leaves some out. Of some 1.5 million clones in the sample, about 98% were seen once. Sequencing was performed on naive CD4+ T cells sorted from blood. Documented subset: CD45RA+ positively selected. This TCR came from a man aged 25 to 40 in good health.

This CDR3 reads CASSSGTRETQYF. The CDR3 bases are TGTGCCAGCAGTTCCGGGACGAGAGAGACCCAGTACTTC. This chain uses TRBV2 with TRBJ2-5; D tentatively fits TRBD1 or TRBD2 (5 bases each). CDR3 length: 13 amino acids. Trimming stripped 5 bases from V and 4 bases from J, with 11 bases between. Germline CDR1 reads SNHLY; CDR2 reads FYNNEI.